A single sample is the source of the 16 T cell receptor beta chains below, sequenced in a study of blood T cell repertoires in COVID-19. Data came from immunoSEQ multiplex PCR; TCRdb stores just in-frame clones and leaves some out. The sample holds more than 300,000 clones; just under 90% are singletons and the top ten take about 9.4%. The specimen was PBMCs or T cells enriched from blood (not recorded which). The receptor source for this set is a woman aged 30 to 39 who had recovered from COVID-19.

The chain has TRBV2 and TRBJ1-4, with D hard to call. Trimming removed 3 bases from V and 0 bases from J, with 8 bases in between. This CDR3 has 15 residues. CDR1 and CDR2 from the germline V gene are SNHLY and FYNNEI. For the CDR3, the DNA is TGTGCCAGCAGTGAGCTCAGGTCAACTAATGAAAAACTGTTTTTT. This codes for CASSELRSTNEKLFF.

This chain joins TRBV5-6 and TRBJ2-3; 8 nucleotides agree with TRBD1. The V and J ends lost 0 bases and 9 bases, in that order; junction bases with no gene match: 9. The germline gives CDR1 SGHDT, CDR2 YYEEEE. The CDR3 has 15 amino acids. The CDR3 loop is CASSLVTGASSTQYF. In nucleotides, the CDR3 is TGTGCCAGCAGCTTGGTGACAGGGGCATCATCCACGCAGTATTTT.

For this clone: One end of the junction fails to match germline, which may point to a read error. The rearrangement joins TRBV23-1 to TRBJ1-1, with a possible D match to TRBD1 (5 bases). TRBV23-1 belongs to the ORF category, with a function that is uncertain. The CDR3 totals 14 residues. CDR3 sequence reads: CARSQPGGYTEAFF. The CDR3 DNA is TGCGCCCGCAGTCAACCGGGGGGTTACACTGAAGCTTTCTTT.

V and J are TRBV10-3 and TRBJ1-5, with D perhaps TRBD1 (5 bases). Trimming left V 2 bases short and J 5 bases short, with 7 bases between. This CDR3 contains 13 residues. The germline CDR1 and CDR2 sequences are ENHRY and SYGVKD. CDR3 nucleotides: TGTGCCATCAGTGAGGGAGGGGATCAGCCCCAGCATTTT. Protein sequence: CAISEGGDQPQHF.

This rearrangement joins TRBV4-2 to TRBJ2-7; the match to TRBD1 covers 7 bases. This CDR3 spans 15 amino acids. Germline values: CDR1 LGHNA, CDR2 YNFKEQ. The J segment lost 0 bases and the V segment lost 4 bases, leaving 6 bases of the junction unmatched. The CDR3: CASSPQWTGSYEQYF. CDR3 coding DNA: TGTGCCAGCAGCCCTCAATGGACAGGCTCCTACGAGCAGTACTTC.

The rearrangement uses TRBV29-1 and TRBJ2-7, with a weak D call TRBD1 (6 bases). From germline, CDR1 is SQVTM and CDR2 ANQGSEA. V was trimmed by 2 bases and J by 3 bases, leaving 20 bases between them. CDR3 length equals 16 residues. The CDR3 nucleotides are TGCAGCGTTGAATTCTCGTTTGATCCGGGACACTACGAGCAGTACTTC. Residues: CSVEFSFDPGHYEQYF.

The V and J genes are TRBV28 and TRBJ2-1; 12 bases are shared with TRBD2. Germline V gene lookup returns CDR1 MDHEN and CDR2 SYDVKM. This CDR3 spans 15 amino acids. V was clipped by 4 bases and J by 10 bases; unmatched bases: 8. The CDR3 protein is CASSSPTSGRGEQFF. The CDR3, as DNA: TGTGCCAGCAGTTCCCCGACTAGCGGGAGAGGAGAGCAGTTCTTC.

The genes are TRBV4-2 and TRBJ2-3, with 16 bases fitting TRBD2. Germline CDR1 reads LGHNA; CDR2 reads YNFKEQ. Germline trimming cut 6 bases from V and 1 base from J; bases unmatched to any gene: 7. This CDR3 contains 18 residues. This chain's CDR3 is CASSTGLAGGPGTDTQYF. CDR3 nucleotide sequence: TGTGCCAGCAGTACGGGACTAGCGGGAGGGCCGGGCACAGATACGCAGTATTTT.

The CDR3 protein is CASSFSLSYEQYF. The CDR3 DNA sequence: TGTGCCAGCAGTTTTAGCCTCTCCTACGAGCAGTACTTC. J is TRBJ2-7 and V is TRBV27; no clear D gene. This CDR3 spans 13 amino acids. V lost 3 bases and J 0 bases, leaving 6 bases between the germline ends. CDR1 MNHEY and CDR2 SMNVEV come from the germline V gene (reference sequence).

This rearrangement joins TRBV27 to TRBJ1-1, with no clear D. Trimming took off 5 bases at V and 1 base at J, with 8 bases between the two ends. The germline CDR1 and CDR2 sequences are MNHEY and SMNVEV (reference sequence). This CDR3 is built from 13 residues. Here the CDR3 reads CASSVSENTEAFF. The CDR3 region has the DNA TGTGCCAGCAGTGTGTCAGAGAACACTGAAGCTTTCTTT.

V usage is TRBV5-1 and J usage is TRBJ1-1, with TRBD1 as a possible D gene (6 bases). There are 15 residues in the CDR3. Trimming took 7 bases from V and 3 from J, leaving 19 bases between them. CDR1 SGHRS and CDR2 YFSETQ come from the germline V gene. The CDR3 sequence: CASCLTGTPYTEAFF. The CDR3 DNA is TGCGCCAGCTGCCTTACAGGGACACCCTACACTGAAGCTTTCTTT. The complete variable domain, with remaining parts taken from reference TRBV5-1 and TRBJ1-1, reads KAGVTQTPRYLIKTRGQQVTLSCSPISGHRSVSWYQQTPGQGLQFLFEYFSETQRNKGNFPGRFSGRQFSNSRSEMNVSTLELGDSALYLCASCLTGTPYTEAFFGQGTRLTVV.

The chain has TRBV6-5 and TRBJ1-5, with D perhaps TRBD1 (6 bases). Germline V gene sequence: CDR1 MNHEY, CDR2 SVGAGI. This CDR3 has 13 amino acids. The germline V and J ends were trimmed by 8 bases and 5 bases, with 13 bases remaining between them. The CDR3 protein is CASGKQGDQPQHF. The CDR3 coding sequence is TGTGCCAGCGGTAAACAGGGTGATCAGCCCCAGCATTTT.

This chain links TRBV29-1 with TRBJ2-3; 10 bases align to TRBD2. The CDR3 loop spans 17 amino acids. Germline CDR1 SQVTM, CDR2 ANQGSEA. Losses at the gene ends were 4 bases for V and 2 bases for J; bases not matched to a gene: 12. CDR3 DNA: TGCAGCGTTGTCTCCATTGAACTAGCGGGATACACAGATACGCAGTATTTT. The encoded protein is CSVVSIELAGYTDTQYF.

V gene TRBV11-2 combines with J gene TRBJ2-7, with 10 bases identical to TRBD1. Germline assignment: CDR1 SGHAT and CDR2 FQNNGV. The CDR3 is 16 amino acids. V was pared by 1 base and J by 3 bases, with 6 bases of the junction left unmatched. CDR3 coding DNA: TGTGCCAGCAGCTTAGTTCCGGGACAGGGGCTCTACGAGCAGTACTTC. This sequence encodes CASSLVPGQGLYEQYF.

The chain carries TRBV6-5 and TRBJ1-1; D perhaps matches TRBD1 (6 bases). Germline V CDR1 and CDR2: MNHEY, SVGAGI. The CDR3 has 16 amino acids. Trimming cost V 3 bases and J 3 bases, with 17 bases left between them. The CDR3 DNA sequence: TGTGCCAGCAGTTATCTACTTACAGGGTGGGACACTGAAGCTTTCTTT. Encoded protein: CASSYLLTGWDTEAFF.

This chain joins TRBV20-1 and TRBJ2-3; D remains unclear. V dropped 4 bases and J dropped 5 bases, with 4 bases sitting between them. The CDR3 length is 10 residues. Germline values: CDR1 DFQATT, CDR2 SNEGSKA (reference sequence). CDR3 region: CSATKDTQYF. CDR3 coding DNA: TGCAGTGCTACAAAAGATACGCAGTATTTT.